This TCR beta chain emerged from a study of blood T cells in healthy people across ages. Regarding the study as a whole: TCR beta diversity correlated strongly with naive T cell percentage.

A second PCR, run for about 7 to 11 cycles, used a sample-barcoded 5' primer plus a J-beta primer mix. From the 5' RACE reads, TCRdb called clonotypes with MiXCR, one entry per CDR3 protein. This sample has about 1.4 million distinct CDR3 sequences, with around 59% found just once. V dropped 4 bases and J dropped 0 bases, with 9 bases sitting between them. The V gene's germline CDR1 is SQVTM and CDR2 ANQGSEA. The CDR3 is 13 residues long. On this clonotype itself: The antigen is unknown.

The chain employs TRBV29-1 and TRBJ1-1, with D uncertain. Sequenced: blood. The clonotype comes from a man in his late teens or twenties in good health. This CDR3 is CSVVLRMNTEAFF. The CDR3 nucleotides read TGCAGCGTTGTACTCCGGATGAACACTGAAGCTTTCTTT.